The 9 T cell receptor beta chains below come from one sample, sequenced in a study of blood T cell repertoires in COVID-19. The repertoire was sequenced with immunoSEQ multiplex PCR; TCRdb's copy has only in-frame clones and lacks some. The data hold approximately 96,000 clones, with roughly 90% observed a single time. The sequenced sample was peripheral blood. These receptors originate from a woman of 80 years or more with acute or convalescent COVID-19.

The chain joins TRBV7-9 to TRBJ1-5; weak D call: TRBD1 (5 bases). Trimming cost V 10 bases and J 0 bases, with 19 bases left between them. Germline lookup yields CDR1 SEHNR and CDR2 FQNEAQ (reference sequence). The CDR3 runs 16 residues. CDR3 amino acids: CAKEIVRDYSNQPQHF. The CDR3 DNA sequence: TGTGCCAAGGAGATAGTGCGGGACTATAGCAATCAGCCCCAGCATTTT.

The rearrangement uses TRBV5-1 and TRBJ2-3; 9 bases are a match to TRBD2. The CDR3 contains 16 residues. In germline, CDR1 is SGHRS, CDR2 YFSETQ. The V gene end was trimmed by 1 base and the J gene end by 2 bases; junction bases not matched to a gene: 5. The CDR3 spells CASSLLASGATDTQYF. CDR3 coding DNA: TGCGCCAGCAGCTTGTTGGCTAGCGGGGCCACAGATACGCAGTATTTT.

The V call is TRBV21-1, the J call TRBJ2-3; the DNA was not compared with TRBD2, the D call given in the table. TRBV21-1 is annotated as a pseudogene. CDR3 length equals 19 residues. The CDR3 DNA reads as TGTGCCAGCAGCAAAGCGCGGGGGACTAGCGGGAGGGCCACAGATACGCAGTATTTT. It specifies CASSKARGTSGRATDTQYF.

The V gene is TRBV28, the J gene TRBJ1-5; no firm D call. Trimming pared 5 bases from V and 1 base from J, leaving 12 bases between. The CDR3 contains 15 residues. The germline V gene has CDR1 MDHEN and CDR2 SYDVKM. The DNA of the CDR3 is TGTGCCAGCAGTCCGTCAAGAGGAAGCAATCAGCCCCAGCATTTT. Encoded protein: CASSPSRGSNQPQHF.

V usage is TRBV7-2 and J usage is TRBJ2-1; a weak D match, TRBD1 (6 bases). The germline CDR1 and CDR2 sequences are SGHTA and FQGNSA. The length of the CDR3 is 13 residues. V lost 1 base to trimming and J lost 6 bases, with 7 bases between them. In DNA form, the CDR3 reads TGTGCCAGCAGCTTAGGACAGGCCAATGAGCAGTTCTTC. Amino acid sequence: CASSLGQANEQFF.

The V gene is TRBV28, the J gene TRBJ2-1; D remains ambiguous. Trimming removed 5 bases from V and 0 bases from J, with 8 bases in between. CDR3 length: 14 amino acids. Germline lookup yields CDR1 MDHEN and CDR2 SYDVKM. CDR3 sequence: CASSPPGSYNEQFF. CDR3 bases: TGTGCCAGCAGTCCCCCCGGCTCCTACAATGAGCAGTTCTTC.

The chain is built from TRBV11-2 and TRBJ1-1; 8 nucleotides line up with TRBD1. Per the germline V gene, CDR1 is SGHAT and CDR2 is FQNNGV. The CDR3 length is 18 residues. The trim removed 2 bases at V and 1 base at J, leaving 12 bases unmatched. The CDR3 protein is CASSLQKGQGLPNTEAFF. The CDR3 region has the DNA TGTGCCAGCAGCTTACAAAAAGGACAGGGTCTTCCGAACACTGAAGCTTTCTTT. Using reference TRBV11-2 and TRBJ1-1 for the parts outside the CDR3, the full variable domain is EAGVAQSPRYKIIEKRQSVAFWCNPISGHATLYWYQQILGQGPKLLIQFQNNGVVDDSQLPKDRFSAERLKGVDSTLKIQPAKLEDSAVYLCASSLQKGQGLPNTEAFFGQGTRLTVV.

This chain links TRBV18 with TRBJ1-1; D not resolved. This CDR3 region has 13 residues. V gave up 1 base and J gave up 11 bases, with 14 bases separating them. Germline V CDR1 and CDR2: KGHSH, LQKENI. The CDR3 DNA reads TGTGCCAGCTCACCACTAGAGGGCAGTGTGGCTTTCTTT. Its protein product is CASSPLEGSVAFF.

The chain is built from TRBV2 and TRBJ2-7; D possibly corresponds to TRBD1 (6 bases). Trimming took off 6 bases at V and 2 bases at J, with 11 bases between the two ends. The CDR3 runs to 13 residues. CDR1 is SNHLY and CDR2 is FYNNEI in the germline V gene. CDR3: CASRDSGAYEQYF. The CDR3 bases are TGTGCCAGCAGGGACAGCGGAGCCTACGAGCAGTACTTC.